These 23 T cell receptor beta chains were sequenced from one sample in a study of molecular identifiers for immune sequencing clone quantification. From the PCR reads, TCRdb called clonotypes with MiXCR, one entry per CDR3 protein. The sample has about 39,000 distinct CDR3 sequences, around a sixth seen once. Sequencing used naive CD8+ T cells from blood, with Jurkat cell RNA spiked in. Documented subset: FACS-sorted CD8+CD4-CCR7+CD45RA+ naive T cells. These receptors all come from a human donor in good health. Some libraries in this study had Jurkat cell RNA spiked in.

This clonotype was seen repeatedly, ten times or more. The chain recombines TRBV14 with TRBJ2-1, with D unclear. V was clipped by 3 bases and J by 0 bases, with 6 bases between them. This CDR3 region has 14 residues. The germline gives CDR1 SGHDN, CDR2 FVKESK. CDR3 in amino acids: CASSQRSSYNEQFF. The CDR3 nucleotides are TGTGCCAGCAGCCAGCGGAGCTCCTACAATGAGCAGTTCTTC. The whole variable domain, filled in from reference TRBV14 and TRBJ2-1, reads EAGVTQFPSHSVIEKGQTVTLRCDPISGHDNLYWYRRVMGKEIKFLLHFVKESKQDESGMPNNRFLAERTGGTYSTLKVQPAELEDSGVYFCASSQRSSYNEQFFGPGTRLTVL.

A word on this clonotype: Since a much larger clone is just one base distant, this may be a read error. V usage is TRBV10-3 and J usage is TRBJ2-3; 7 nucleotides line up with TRBD2. After removal of 8 bases from V and 10 bases from J, the junction contained 9 bases not matched to a gene. CDR1 is ENHRY and CDR2 is SYGVKD in the germline V gene. The CDR3 consists of 12 residues. The CDR3 here is CAIGGEGPSQYF. The DNA for the CDR3 is TGTGCCATCGGGGGGGAGGGCCCCTCGCAGTATTTT.

This clonotype was seen repeatedly, ten times or more. The chain uses TRBV28 and TRBJ2-4; 12 nucleotides match TRBD2. Per germline, CDR1 MDHEN and CDR2 SYDVKM. Germline trimming cut 4 bases from V and 9 bases from J; bases unmatched to any gene: 7. The CDR3 has 15 residues. CDR3 in DNA: TGTGCCAGCAGTTCAGCTAGCGGGAGGGCCGGCATTCAGTACTTC. Its protein is CASSSASGRAGIQYF.

V is TRBV7-9 and J is TRBJ2-7; D perhaps matches TRBD1 (5 bases). CDR3 length equals 14 residues. Germline CDR1 SEHNR, CDR2 FQNEAQ (reference sequence). V was shortened by 4 bases and J by 4 bases, with 14 bases between the two germline ends. CDR3 DNA sequence: TGTGCCAGCAGCTCCCAAGGGGTGGGGTACGAGCAGTACTTC. It encodes CASSSQGVGYEQYF.

This clonotype has a count of ten or more. The rearrangement links TRBV27 to TRBJ2-7; TRBD2 matches 10 bases. This CDR3 has 15 residues. From germline, CDR1 is MNHEY and CDR2 SMNVEV (reference sequence). With V trimmed by 5 bases and J by 3 bases, 7 bases remained unmatched. CDR3 protein: CASSAPLAGNYEQYF. In nucleotides, the CDR3 is TGTGCCAGCAGTGCCCCACTAGCGGGGAACTACGAGCAGTACTTC.

In its sample, this clonotype was seen many times. The rearrangement uses TRBV12-3 or TRBV12-4 and TRBJ1-6, with D unclear. The CDR3 loop spans 12 amino acids. V lost 6 bases, J lost 7 bases, and 7 bases lay in between. The CDR3 bases are TGTGCCAGCAGCTTGGAAAATTCACCCCTCCACTTT. Its translation: CASSLENSPLHF.

On this clonotype: A read error may be the cause here, since a much bigger clone is one base away. The chain recombines TRBV6-5 with TRBJ1-2, with 8 bases fitting TRBD1. This CDR3 is built from 14 residues. Per germline, CDR1 MNHEY and CDR2 SVGAGI. CDR3 residues: CASSWTGSDYGHTF. CDR3 nucleotides: TGTGCCAGCAGCTGGACAGGGTCGGACTATGGCCACACCTTC.

This clonotype was detected only a few times. V is TRBV4-3 and J is TRBJ2-7; D gene uncertain. V was shortened by 0 bases and J by 4 bases, with 19 bases between the two germline ends. The V gene's germline CDR1 is LGHNA and CDR2 YSLEER. The CDR3 loop spans 17 amino acids. CDR3 in DNA: TGCGCCAGCAGCCAAGACGGTGGAGCCGATCTGCCGTACGAGCAGTACTTC. It yields the protein CASSQDGGADLPYEQYF.

This clonotype was detected many times. V is TRBV5-1 and J is TRBJ2-1; D remains ambiguous. The V end was cut by 4 bases, the J end by 0 bases, with 11 bases between. CDR1 is SGHRS and CDR2 is YFSETQ in the germline V gene. This CDR3 has 15 residues. CDR3 loop: CASSTVESSYNEQFF. CDR3 bases: TGCGCCAGCAGCACGGTAGAGAGCTCCTACAATGAGCAGTTCTTC.

The chain is built from TRBV7-9 and TRBJ2-1, with D perhaps matching TRBD1 or TRBD2 (5 bases each). The CDR3 has 15 residues. V was trimmed by 8 bases and J by 0 bases, leaving 14 bases between them. CDR1 and CDR2 from the germline V gene are SEHNR and FQNEAQ (reference sequence). The CDR3 is CASGPPGSSYNEQFF. As DNA, the CDR3 is TGTGCCAGCGGCCCCCCAGGGAGCTCCTACAATGAGCAGTTCTTC.

Turning to this clonotype: This may arise from a read error, as a much more abundant clone is one base away. The genes are TRBV5-1 and TRBJ2-7; 10 bases line up with TRBD2. This CDR3 region has 15 residues. CDR1 is SGHRS, CDR2 YFSETQ, per germline. CDR3 protein: CASSLVLAGKYEQCF. The CDR3 DNA follows: TGCGCCAGCAGCTTGGTACTAGCGGGAAAGTACGAGCAGTGCTTC. The variable domain in full, with the rest retrieved from reference TRBV5-1 and TRBJ2-7, is KAGVTQTPRYLIKTRGQQVTLSCSPISGHRSVSWYQQTPGQGLQFLFEYFSETQRNKGNFPGRFSGRQFSNSRSEMNVSTLELGDSALYLCASSLVLAGKYEQCFGPGTRLTVT.

In this sample, this clonotype turned up many times. The V and J genes are TRBV28 and TRBJ2-7, with D tentatively TRBD1 (6 bases). Trimming took off 2 bases at V and 0 bases at J, with 11 bases between the two ends. Germline CDR1 MDHEN, CDR2 SYDVKM. This CDR3 is 15 amino acids long. CDR3: CASSLGQGTSYEQYF. The CDR3 DNA is TGTGCCAGCAGTTTAGGTCAGGGGACCTCCTACGAGCAGTACTTC.

To note about this clonotype: At one end the junction does not follow the germline gene, possibly because of a read error. The rearrangement joins TRBV13 to TRBJ1-5, with D possibly matching TRBD1 (6 bases). The germline V gene encodes CDR1 PRHDT and CDR2 FYEKMQ (reference sequence). The CDR3 totals 14 residues. In DNA form, the CDR3 reads TGTGCCAGCAGCTTACAGGGGAGCAATCGGCCCCAGCATTTT. Translation gives CASSLQGSNRPQHF.

This sequence joins TRBV12-3 or TRBV12-4 and TRBJ2-7; 11 bases are shared with TRBD1. V was pared by 8 bases and J by 7 bases, with 4 bases of the junction left unmatched. CDR3 length: 12 amino acids. The CDR3 coding sequence is TGTGCCAGCGGCGGGACAGGGGGTGAGCAGTACTTC. This codes for CASGGTGGEQYF.

The CDR3 here is CASSLYQGSDTQYF. Here the CDR3 DNA reads TGTGCCAGCAGTTTATATCAGGGCTCAGATACGCAGTATTTT. The chain links TRBV28 to TRBJ2-3; a weak D match, TRBD1 (5 bases). V shed 1 base and J shed 4 bases, with 9 bases lying between them. This CDR3 region has 14 residues. CDR1 is MDHEN, CDR2 SYDVKM, per germline.

The CDR3 bases are TGTGCCAGCAGCTTGGCGACTAGCGATGCAGATACGCAGTATTTT. Residues: CASSLATSDADTQYF. This chain joins TRBV5-4 and TRBJ2-3, with TRBD2 matching 8 bases. V shed 0 bases, J shed 4 bases, and the junction held 4 bases outside the gene matches. This CDR3 spans 15 amino acids. CDR1 is SGHNT and CDR2 is YYREEE in the germline V gene (reference sequence).

This sequence joins TRBV19 and TRBJ2-5; TRBD2 might be the D (5 bases). Between the trimmed V and J ends, which lost 3 bases and 5 bases, there was a span of 19 bases. This CDR3 has 16 residues. Per the germline V gene, CDR1 is LNHDA and CDR2 is SQIVND (reference sequence). CDR3 protein: CASSILLVGDFETQYF. DNA for the CDR3: TGTGCCAGTAGTATTCTCCTCGTGGGAGACTTCGAGACCCAGTACTTC.

The chain combines TRBV28 with TRBJ2-2, with a tentative D call TRBD2 (5 bases). V dropped 2 bases and J dropped 6 bases, with 16 bases sitting between them. Germline V CDR1 and CDR2: MDHEN, SYDVKM. CDR3 length: 16 amino acids. The CDR3 nucleotides are TGTGCCAGCAGTTTAAGTTTGGGAGTTCGATCCGGGGAGCTGTTTTTT. Protein product: CASSLSLGVRSGELFF.

With regard to this clonotype: At one end, the junction sequence differs from germline, possibly due to a read error. V is TRBV12-5 and J is TRBJ2-5; 10 nucleotides agree with TRBD1. This CDR3 contains 16 residues. Germline CDR1 LGHNT, CDR2 FRNRAP. CDR3 loop: CTSGQTGGEVRETQYF. The CDR3 DNA reads TGTACTAGTGGTCAGACAGGGGGCGAAGTGAGAGAGACCCAGTACTTC.

J is TRBJ2-2 and V is TRBV5-1; 8 bases agree with TRBD1. V shed 3 bases, J shed 6 bases, and the junction held 7 bases outside the gene matches. Germline CDR1 is SGHRS and CDR2 is YFSETQ. The CDR3 is made up of 15 amino acids. The CDR3 reads CASSWWTGKSGELFF. DNA of the CDR3: TGCGCCAGCAGCTGGTGGACAGGGAAGTCCGGGGAGCTGTTTTTT.

This clonotype was counted ten times or more. The rearrangement links TRBV6-2 or TRBV6-3 to TRBJ1-2, with no clear D. V lost 7 bases and J 1 base, leaving 10 bases between the germline ends. The CDR3 spans 13 residues. Germline V gives CDR1 MNHEY, CDR2 SVGEGT. Here the CDR3 reads CASTDHFNYGYTF. For the CDR3, the DNA is TGTGCCAGCACCGACCACTTTAACTATGGCTACACCTTC.

At least ten counts were recorded for this clonotype. This sequence joins TRBV6-5 and TRBJ2-3; 7 nucleotides agree with TRBD1. J lost 13 bases, V lost 8 bases, and 9 bases had no gene match. CDR3 length: 11 residues. CDR1 MNHEY and CDR2 SVGAGI come from the germline V gene. Here the CDR3 reads CASRQGVIEYF. DNA for the CDR3: TGTGCCAGCCGCCAGGGGGTAATCGAGTATTTT.

This clonotype showed up just a few times. The rearrangement joins TRBV27 to TRBJ1-2, with TRBD1 as a possible D gene (6 bases). Germline CDR1 is MNHEY and CDR2 is SMNVEV (reference sequence). V lost 3 bases to trimming and J lost 4 bases, with 12 bases between them. The CDR3 loop spans 14 amino acids. The chain's CDR3 is CASSLDPGVYGYTF. The CDR3 DNA reads as TGTGCCAGCAGTTTGGACCCAGGGGTCTATGGCTACACCTTC.